What follows describes a single TCR beta chain. Its antigen remains unknown. Making use of molecular barcodes, quantitative 5'-RACE generated TCR beta libraries. TCRdb analysed the 5' RACE reads with MiXCR anew, one entry per CDR3 protein. The sample holds about 800,000 distinct CDR3 sequences; over 9.5% are singletons and the top ten take 0.51%. This specimen belongs to a study of CD8 T cells in ankylosing spondylitis. Findings of the study overall: A CD8+ phenotype characterized the disease-linked clones, which were relatively rare in peripheral blood. Reportedly, significant enrichment of disease-linked clones occurred in matched ankylosing spondylitis synovial fluid. Within ankylosing spondylitis blood, a TCR beta motif made up of eight or nine highly homologous variants appeared to be characteristic.

Material for sequencing was blood, either unsorted or a sorted T cell fraction (not recorded which). This receptor was obtained from a male donor with ankylosing spondylitis.

DNA for the CDR3: TGTGCCAGCAGCGAGTACAGCGAGCAGTACTTC. The encoded protein is CASSEYSEQYF. V gene TRBV7-2 combines with J gene TRBJ2-7; D is uncertain. Germline V gives CDR1 SGHTA, CDR2 FQGNSA. Trimming cost V 5 bases and J 6 bases, with 8 bases left between them. The CDR3 totals 11 residues.